The 9 T cell receptor beta chains reported below all come from one sample, sequenced in a study of cytomegalovirus exposure and HLA in healthy donors. The PCR employed 60 Vbeta primers together with 13 Jbeta primers. The assay was immunoSEQ multiplex PCR, and TCRdb's table has in-frame clones only and misses some. This table has 250,000 to 350,000 clones, 75% to 90% appearing once. Sequencing used PBMCs. The receptors stem from a man between 35 and 55 years old in good health and CMV-seropositive.

This chain connects TRBV5-1 to TRBJ1-2; the D is unclear. Germline V gene data show CDR1 as SGHRS and CDR2 as YFSETQ. The length of the CDR3 is 13 residues. V dropped 3 bases and J dropped 8 bases, with 14 bases sitting between them. CDR3 sequence reads: CASSSTPPEGYTF. For the CDR3, the DNA is TGCGCCAGCAGCTCTACCCCCCCGGAGGGCTACACCTTC.

This chain uses TRBV7-3 with TRBJ2-6; no firm D call. Germline CDR1 is SGHTA and CDR2 is FQGTGA. Trimming pared 5 bases from V and 1 base from J, leaving 9 bases between. The CDR3 covers 15 residues. CDR3 amino acids: CASSPSLSGANVLTF. DNA of the CDR3: TGTGCCAGCAGCCCTAGTCTTTCTGGGGCCAACGTCCTGACTTTC.

J is TRBJ2-2 and V is TRBV27; 9 bases map to TRBD1. The CDR3 has 14 residues. J gave up 3 bases and V 6 bases, and 2 bases lay outside the gene matches. The germline gives CDR1 MNHEY, CDR2 SMNVEV (reference sequence). For the CDR3, the DNA is TGTGCCAGCAGGGGACAGGGCGACACCGGGGAGCTGTTTTTT. It encodes CASRGQGDTGELFF.

The rearrangement links TRBV10-1 to TRBJ2-7, with TRBD2 matching over 13 bases. From germline, CDR1 is WNHNN and CDR2 SYGVQD (reference sequence). J gave up 7 bases and V 5 bases, and 14 bases lay outside the gene matches. The CDR3 runs 17 residues. Written as DNA, the CDR3 is TGCGCCAGCAGTCCACTCCGGACTAGCGGGAGTTCACAGGAGCAGTACTTC. Translating it yields CASSPLRTSGSSQEQYF.

This clone was recorded only once. The chain uses TRBV5-4 and TRBJ2-1; D is perhaps TRBD2 (6 bases). This CDR3 has 15 amino acids. The V gene lost 2 bases and the J gene lost 8 bases, with 17 bases spanning the gap. Germline V gene sequence: CDR1 SGHNT, CDR2 YYREEE (reference sequence). The CDR3 DNA sequence: TGTGCCAGCAGCTTTGTGTCCCCGGGGGTCGATGAGCAGTTCTTC. Translation gives CASSFVSPGVDEQFF.

This chain links TRBV5-1 with TRBJ1-1, with 10 bases identical to TRBD1. The CDR3 consists of 16 residues. V gave up 2 bases and J gave up 2 bases; unmatched junction bases: 6. The germline V gene encodes CDR1 SGHRS and CDR2 YFSETQ. Here the CDR3 reads CASSFRQGAVNTEAFF. CDR3 coding DNA: TGCGCCAGCAGCTTTCGACAGGGGGCGGTAAACACTGAAGCTTTCTTT.

A few counts support this clone. The V gene is TRBV2, the J gene TRBJ2-5, with D possibly TRBD2 on 6 matching bases. The V gene lost 5 bases and the J gene lost 5 bases, with 18 bases spanning the gap. This CDR3 region has 15 residues. Germline-derived CDR1 and CDR2 are SNHLY and FYNNEI. The CDR3 reads CASSPGDGVGETQYF. DNA for the CDR3: TGTGCCAGCAGTCCGGGGGACGGCGTGGGGGAGACCCAGTACTTC.

This chain uses TRBV7-9 with TRBJ2-7, with a possible D match to TRBD2 (5 bases). Germline values: CDR1 SEHNR, CDR2 FQNEAQ (reference sequence). V was trimmed by 2 bases and J by 6 bases, leaving 14 bases between them. The CDR3 consists of 14 residues. The chain's CDR3 is CASSLSDGRGEQYF. The CDR3 DNA reads TGTGCCAGCAGCTTATCTGACGGCCGGGGCGAGCAGTACTTC.

The chain combines TRBV15 with TRBJ2-1; the match to TRBD2 covers 8 bases. V was pared by 3 bases and J by 5 bases, with 12 bases of the junction left unmatched. The CDR3 contains 17 residues. Germline CDR1 is LNHNV and CDR2 is YYDKDF (reference sequence). The CDR3 sequence is CATSSSGMGRGDNEQFF. DNA for the CDR3: TGTGCCACCAGCAGTAGCGGGATGGGGAGGGGCGACAATGAGCAGTTCTTC.